This TCR beta chain was retrieved from a study of T-cell memory formation after mild COVID-19. The junction had 6 bases not matched to a gene; V was cut back by 5 bases and J by 2 bases. CDR1 and CDR2 (germline): SNHLY, FYNNEI. The CDR3 has 15 amino acids. Notes on this clonotype: The antigen is not known.

Regarding the study as a whole: Balance between CD4 and CD8 was seen in clones contracting day 15 to 85, and a CD4+ lean was seen in later expanders.

TCRdb passed the 5' RACE reads through MiXCR, listing each CDR3 protein once. This sample carries hundreds of thousands of distinct CDR3 sequences, less than 25% of them seen once, and the ten largest clones take approximately 8.4%. The chain is built from TRBV2 and TRBJ2-1; 7 bases agree with TRBD2. This clonotype was sampled from an adult woman who had mild COVID-19 (a few samples of this study predate the infection). Cell type and time point are not known. Sequencing was done on a sample of PBMCs or a T cell subset sorted from them (not recorded which). The CDR3 nucleotides read TGTGCCAGCAGTCTGACTAGCCAACCCTACAATGAGCAGTTCTTC. Protein sequence: CASSLTSQPYNEQFF.